This T cell receptor beta chain was recovered during a study of OX40 agonist ivuxolimab in advanced cancers. Study information: Cancers in dose escalation were hepatocellular, melanoma, renal cell and head and neck.

The repertoire was sequenced with immunoSEQ multiplex PCR; TCRdb's copy has only in-frame clones and lacks some. The sample has about 77,000 clones, about nine tenths seen once. The CDR3 contains 17 residues. The V segment lost 3 bases and the J segment 3 bases; nucleotides outside the gene matches: 13. Germline assignment: CDR1 GTSNPN and CDR2 SVGIG (reference sequence). The material sequenced was CD4+ or CD8+ T cells sorted from blood, taken in a trial of the OX40 agonist ivuxolimab. The receptor comes from an adult with an advanced solid tumor such as melanoma, head and neck, liver or kidney cancer. The V call is TRBV30, the J call TRBJ2-4, with TRBD2 identical over 8 bases. The CDR3 coding sequence is TGTGCCTGGAGGTTACGACTAGGTAGCGGGAACAAAAACATTCAGTACTTC. The encoded protein is CAWRLRLGSGNKNIQYF.